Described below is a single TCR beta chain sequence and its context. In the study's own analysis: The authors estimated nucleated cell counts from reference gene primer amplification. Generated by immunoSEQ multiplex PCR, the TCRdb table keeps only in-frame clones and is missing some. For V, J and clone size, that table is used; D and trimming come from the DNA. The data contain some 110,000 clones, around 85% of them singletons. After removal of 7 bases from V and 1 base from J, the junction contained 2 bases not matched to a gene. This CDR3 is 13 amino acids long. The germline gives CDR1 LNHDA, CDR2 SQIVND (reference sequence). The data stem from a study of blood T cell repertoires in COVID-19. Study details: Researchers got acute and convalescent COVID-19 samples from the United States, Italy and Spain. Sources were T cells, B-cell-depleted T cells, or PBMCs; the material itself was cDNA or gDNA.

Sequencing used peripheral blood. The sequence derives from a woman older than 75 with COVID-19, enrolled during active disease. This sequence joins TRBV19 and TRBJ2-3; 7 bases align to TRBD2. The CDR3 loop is CASKAGGTDTQYF. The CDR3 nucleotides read TGTGCCAGTAAGGCGGGAGGCACAGATACGCAGTATTTT. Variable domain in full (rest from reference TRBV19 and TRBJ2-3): DGGITQSPKYLFRKEGQNVTLSCEQNLNHDAMYWYRQDPGQGLRLIYYSQIVNDFQKGDIAEGYSVSREKKESFPLTVTSAQKNPTAFYLCASKAGGTDTQYFGPGTRLTVL.